This TCR beta chain was retrieved from a study of radiotherapy plus CTLA-4 blockade in lung cancer. Background on the study: Of all patients, approximately 20% responded objectively and 25% to 35% showed disease control. Study conclusions and caveats: The authors reported that early blood T cell clone dynamics, with interferon-beta, best predicted response. Blood TCR clones of tumor origin expanded after radiotherapy plus ipilimumab.

Assay: immunoSEQ multiplex PCR; the TCRdb copy retains only in-frame clones and omits some. Of about 36,000 clones listed, 85% are singletons. This clone turned up a few times. Its antigen remains unknown. Chemo-refractory metastatic non-small-cell lung cancer patients received focal radiation with ipilimumab CTLA-4 blockade. The germline gives CDR1 SGHNT, CDR2 YYREEE (reference sequence). The CDR3 length is 14 residues. The V gene lost 4 bases and the J gene lost 0 bases, with 8 bases spanning the gap. This receptor was identified in a human donor with non-small cell lung cancer who had stable disease on radiotherapy plus ipilimumab. The specimen comprised peripheral blood, sampled from a patient treated with radiotherapy plus ipilimumab. This chain connects TRBV5-4 to TRBJ2-4; D remains unclear. The CDR3 reads CASSQDQAKNIQYF. CDR3 DNA: TGTGCCAGCAGCCAGGATCAAGCCAAAAACATTCAGTACTTC. The full variable domain, completed using reference TRBV5-4 and TRBJ2-4, is ETGVTQSPTHLIKTRGQQVTLRCSSQSGHNTVSWYQQALGQGPQFIFQYYREEENGRGNFPPRFSGLQFPNYSSELNVNALELDDSALYLCASSQDQAKNIQYFGAGTRLSVL.